This T cell receptor beta chain was obtained from a study of immune heterogeneity within non-small cell lung tumors. For the study at large: The tumor set comprised a few squamous cell carcinomas and roughly 11 non-squamous carcinomas (plus 1 not otherwise specified).

Regarding the study as a whole: With local tumor mutational burden, local T-cell clonality showed a moderate but significant correlation (R about 0.34). High-frequency clones unique to single sites coexisted with identical dominant CDR3 beta clonotypes that recurred across tumor sites within a patient.

V gave up 4 bases and J gave up 2 bases; unmatched junction bases: 7. CDR3 length: 15 residues. From germline, CDR1 is DFQATT and CDR2 SNEGSKA (reference sequence). In this sample, this clonotype turned up a few times. Its antigen is as yet unknown. TCR beta CDR3 regions came from multiplex PCR with 32 forward V and 13 reverse J primers. MiXCR was run by TCRdb on the multiplex PCR reads, yielding one entry per CDR3 protein. This repertoire shows around 2,000 distinct CDR3 sequences, roughly 25% found once; its top ten account for 8.3%. Genomic DNA from bulk tumor acted as the template, and around 600 ng was loaded per sample. Each primary tumor yielded several biopsies, collected far apart from one another at surgery. Untreated, newly diagnosed non-small cell lung cancer patients underwent curative surgery.

The chain is built from TRBV20-1 and TRBJ1-5; 8 bases map to TRBD1. The TCR was taken from a woman aged 60-75 years with non-small cell lung cancer. Sequenced: lung tumor tissue. The CDR3 DNA is TGCAGTGCTAATCAGGGGGCGATGGGCAATCAGCCCCAGCATTTT. Translated, it gives CSANQGAMGNQPQHF.